The clone carrying this T cell receptor (beta chain) showed up just once. Naive CD8 cells, CD45RO-negative and positively selected for CCR7, excluded terminally differentiated effector memory CD45RA+ cells. All donors were healthy HIV-negative adults lacking recent acute infections or vaccinations. This table comes from immunoSEQ multiplex PCR, and its TCRdb copy is limited to in-frame clones, with some not included. This sample has approximately 2,200,000 clones, with under 95% found just once. The data were obtained in a study of shared clonotypes between healthy human individuals. Germline V gene lookup returns CDR1 KGHSH and CDR2 LQKENI. This CDR3 spans 16 amino acids. With V trimmed by 0 bases and J by 3 bases, 3 bases remained unmatched.

The rearrangement links TRBV18 to TRBJ1-4; 8 bases are a match to TRBD1. Sequencing used naive CD8+ T cells from PBMCs. The receptor was derived from a man between 18 and 29 years old in good health. Some clones in this sample may be carry-over from other donors' samples. The DNA of the CDR3 is TGTGCCAGCTCACCACCGGACAGGGCGGCTAATGAAAAACTGTTTTTT. It encodes CASSPPDRAANEKLFF.